These 5 T cell receptor beta chains originate from one sample sequenced in a study. TCRdb recomputed calls from the 5' RACE reads with MiXCR, one row per CDR3 protein. The data show roughly 54,000 distinct CDR3 sequences, 17% seen once. Sequencing input: naive CD4+ T cells sorted from blood. Subset denoted: naive CD4+ T cells, CD4+CD45RA+CD25-. These receptors all come from a female donor with breast cancer.

This clonotype has only a few counts. The chain joins TRBV6-5 to TRBJ2-1; 7 nucleotides match TRBD2. V was pared by 6 bases and J by 8 bases, with 22 bases of the junction left unmatched. CDR1 MNHEY and CDR2 SVGAGI come from the germline V gene. The CDR3 consists of 18 residues. The CDR3 DNA reads as TGTGCCAGCAGCTTTTCGCGACCGGGAGCGGGATGGGGAGATGAGCAGTTCTTC. Its translation is CASSFSRPGAGWGDEQFF.

This clonotype was seen ten or more times. The chain has TRBV7-3 and TRBJ2-7, with 9 bases matching TRBD1. The V gene's germline CDR1 is SGHTA and CDR2 FQGTGA. V lost 4 bases to trimming and J lost 6 bases; unmatched junction nucleotides: 4. The CDR3 extends over 13 amino acids. In nucleotides, the CDR3 is TGTGCCAGCAGCTCTACAGGGGGCTCCGAGCAGTACTTC. Its protein is CASSSTGGSEQYF. The complete variable domain, with remaining parts taken from reference TRBV7-3 and TRBJ2-7, reads GAGVSQTPSNKVTEKGKYVELRCDPISGHTALYWYRQSLGQGPEFLIYFQGTGAADDSGLPNDRFFAVRPEGSVSTLKIQRTERGDSAVYLCASSSTGGSEQYFGPGTRLTVT.

To note about this clonotype: The junction departs from the called germline gene at one end, perhaps through a read error. V and J are TRBV5-5 and TRBJ2-5, with 8 bases that match TRBD1. The CDR3 totals 17 residues. Germline V gene sequence: CDR1 SGHKS, CDR2 YYEKEE (reference sequence). The CDR3 DNA follows: TGTGCCAGCAGCTTGGCCTGGGGACAGGTGGTCCAAGAGACCCAGGACTTC. Protein product: CASSLAWGQVVQETQDF.

The rearrangement joins TRBV24-1 to TRBJ2-5; 7 positions match TRBD2. Trimming removed 3 bases from V and 4 bases from J; junction bases left unmatched: 7. Germline loops: CDR1 KGHDR, CDR2 SFDVKD. The CDR3 loop spans 15 amino acids. CDR3 in amino acids: CATSDIGGRRETQYF. DNA for the CDR3: TGTGCCACCAGTGATATCGGGGGGAGGAGAGAGACCCAGTACTTC.

This clonotype was counted many times. The chain joins TRBV4-1 to TRBJ2-3; TRBD2 aligns across 9 bases. Germline CDR1 MGHRA, CDR2 YSYEKL. With V trimmed by 3 bases and J by 5 bases, 3 bases remained unmatched. CDR3 size: 14 residues. Written as DNA, the CDR3 is TGCGCCAGCAGCCATAGCGGGAGTGGAGATACGCAGTATTTT. Residues: CASSHSGSGDTQYF.